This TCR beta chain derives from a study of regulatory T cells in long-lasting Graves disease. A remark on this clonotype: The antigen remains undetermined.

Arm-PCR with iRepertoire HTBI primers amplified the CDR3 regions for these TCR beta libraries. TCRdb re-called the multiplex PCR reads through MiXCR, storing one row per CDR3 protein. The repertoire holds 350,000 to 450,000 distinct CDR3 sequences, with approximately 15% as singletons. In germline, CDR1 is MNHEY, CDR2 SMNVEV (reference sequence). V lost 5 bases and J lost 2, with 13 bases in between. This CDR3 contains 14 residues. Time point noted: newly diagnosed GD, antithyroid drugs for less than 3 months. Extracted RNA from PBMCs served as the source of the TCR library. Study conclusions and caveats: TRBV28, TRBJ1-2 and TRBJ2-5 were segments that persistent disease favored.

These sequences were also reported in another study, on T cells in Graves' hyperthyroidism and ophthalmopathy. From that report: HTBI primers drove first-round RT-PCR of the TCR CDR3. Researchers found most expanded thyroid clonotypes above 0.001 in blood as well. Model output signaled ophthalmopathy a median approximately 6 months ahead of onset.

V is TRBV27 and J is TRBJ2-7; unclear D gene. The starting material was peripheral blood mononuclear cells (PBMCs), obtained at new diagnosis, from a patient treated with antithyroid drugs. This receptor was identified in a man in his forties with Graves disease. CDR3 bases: TGTGCCAGCAGTACCCTCGAGCGAACCTACGAGCAGTACTTC. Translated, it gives CASSTLERTYEQYF.